This section outlines one TCR beta chain sequence together with its context. The data were obtained in a study of blood T cell repertoires in COVID-19. Turning to the study itself: Specimens from acute and convalescent COVID-19 originated in the United States, Italy and Spain. From T cells, B-cell-depleted T cells, or PBMCs came the material, which was cDNA or gDNA.

This table comes from immunoSEQ multiplex PCR, and its TCRdb copy is limited to in-frame clones, with some not included. This sample has tens of thousands of clones, with roughly 82% found just once. The material sequenced was peripheral blood. The source of this sequence is a woman aged 55-70 years with acute or convalescent COVID-19.

The DNA of the CDR3 is TGTGCCAGCTCACCCAGGGAGGCTAATGAAAAACTGTTTTTT. It yields the protein CASSPREANEKLFF. The chain joins TRBV18 to TRBJ1-4, with a possible D match to TRBD1 (5 bases). Germline values: CDR1 KGHSH, CDR2 LQKENI. V was shortened by 3 bases and J by 3 bases, with 8 bases between the two germline ends. There are 14 residues in the CDR3.